One sample yielded the 9 T cell receptor beta chains listed below, sequenced in a study of T cell responses to AZD1222 COVID-19 vaccine. Here immunoSEQ multiplex PCR was the method, and the copy in TCRdb shows in-frame clones only, minus some. The table shows more than 55,000 clones, with 89% occurring only once. Source: peripheral blood, taken 28 days after the second AZD1222 dose. The receptor set was obtained from an adult who received the AZD1222 COVID-19 vaccine.

V is TRBV9 and J is TRBJ1-1; TRBD1 agrees at 8 bases. V shed 0 bases and J 4 bases; nucleotides not matched to a gene: 14. The germline CDR1 and CDR2 sequences are SGDLS and YYNGEE. This CDR3 spans 18 amino acids. CDR3 residues: CASSVVPQGGAGGTEAFF. CDR3 coding DNA: TGTGCCAGCAGCGTAGTTCCACAGGGGGGCGCGGGGGGCACTGAAGCTTTCTTT.

The V and J genes are TRBV10-1 and TRBJ1-1; D call uncertain. The CDR3 is made up of 14 amino acids. Germline V gives CDR1 WNHNN, CDR2 SYGVQD (reference sequence). V lost 3 bases and J lost 0, with 8 bases in between. The CDR3 DNA sequence: TGCGCCAGCAGTGATGGGCAGTTGAACACTGAAGCTTTCTTT. It specifies CASSDGQLNTEAFF.

This clone was seen a few times. The chain has TRBV4-2 and TRBJ2-2; no definite D call. V was cut by 1 base and J by 0 bases, with 9 bases left in between. Germline CDR1 LGHNA, CDR2 YNFKEQ. This CDR3 spans 16 amino acids. CDR3 in DNA: TGTGCCAGCAGCCAAGGGACGTCGGCGAACACCGGGGAGCTGTTTTTT. It is translated as CASSQGTSANTGELFF.

V and J are TRBV11-2 and TRBJ2-1, with TRBD2 identical over 12 bases. The J segment lost 5 bases and the V segment lost 1 base, leaving 3 bases of the junction unmatched. Germline V gene data show CDR1 as SGHAT and CDR2 as FQNNGV. There are 16 residues in the CDR3. CDR3 in DNA: TGTGCCAGCAGCTTAGTGCGACTAGCGGGAGACAATGAGCAGTTCTTC. This codes for CASSLVRLAGDNEQFF.

The rearrangement uses TRBV3-1 (or the pseudogene TRBV3-2) and TRBJ1-6; D ambiguous. Trimming removed 2 bases from V and 7 bases from J, with 9 bases in between. This CDR3 has 14 residues. CDR1 is LGHDT and CDR2 is YNNKEL in the germline V gene (reference sequence). The CDR3 is CASSQRRSNSPLHF. CDR3 nucleotides: TGTGCCAGCAGCCAAAGGCGTAGCAATTCACCCCTCCACTTT.

This clone showed up just a few times. J is TRBJ2-2 and V is TRBV11-2; D call uncertain. The germline gives CDR1 SGHAT, CDR2 FQNNGV. This CDR3 region has 16 residues. V was cut by 5 bases and J by 3 bases, with 16 bases left in between. This CDR3 is CASSPPLRLDTGELFF. Written as DNA, the CDR3 is TGTGCCAGCAGCCCCCCCTTAAGACTCGACACCGGGGAGCTGTTTTTT.

The chain combines TRBV10-3 with TRBJ2-2, with 9 bases identical to TRBD1. The CDR3 contains 19 residues. The J segment lost 6 bases and the V segment lost 2 bases, leaving 16 bases of the junction unmatched. Per the germline V gene, CDR1 is ENHRY and CDR2 is SYGVKD. The CDR3 reads CAISERGFTGTGWSGELFF. In nucleotides, the CDR3 is TGTGCCATCAGTGAGAGAGGGTTTACCGGGACAGGGTGGTCCGGGGAGCTGTTTTTT.

The V and J genes are TRBV7-9 and TRBJ2-7; unclear D gene. The CDR3 sequence is 12 residues long. V was cut by 5 bases and J by 7 bases, with 12 bases left in between. Germline CDR1 SEHNR, CDR2 FQNEAQ (reference sequence). CDR3 bases: TGTGCCAGCAGCAAGGAGAGTCGGGAGCAGTACTTC. It specifies CASSKESREQYF.

The gene calls are TRBV7-2 and TRBJ1-1, with unresolved D. Germline V gives CDR1 SGHTA, CDR2 FQGNSA. The CDR3 is made up of 14 amino acids. Trimming removed 2 bases from V and 4 bases from J, with 11 bases in between. The CDR3 DNA follows: TGTGCCAGCAGCTTAAACGATGGCGGCACTGAAGCTTTCTTT. It yields the protein CASSLNDGGTEAFF. The full variable domain, with the rest looked up from reference TRBV7-2 and TRBJ1-1, is GAGVSQSPSNKVTEKGKDVELRCDPISGHTALYWYRQSLGQGLEFLIYFQGNSAPDKSGLPSDRFSAERTGGSVSTLTIQRTQQEDSAVYLCASSLNDGGTEAFFGQGTRLTVV.